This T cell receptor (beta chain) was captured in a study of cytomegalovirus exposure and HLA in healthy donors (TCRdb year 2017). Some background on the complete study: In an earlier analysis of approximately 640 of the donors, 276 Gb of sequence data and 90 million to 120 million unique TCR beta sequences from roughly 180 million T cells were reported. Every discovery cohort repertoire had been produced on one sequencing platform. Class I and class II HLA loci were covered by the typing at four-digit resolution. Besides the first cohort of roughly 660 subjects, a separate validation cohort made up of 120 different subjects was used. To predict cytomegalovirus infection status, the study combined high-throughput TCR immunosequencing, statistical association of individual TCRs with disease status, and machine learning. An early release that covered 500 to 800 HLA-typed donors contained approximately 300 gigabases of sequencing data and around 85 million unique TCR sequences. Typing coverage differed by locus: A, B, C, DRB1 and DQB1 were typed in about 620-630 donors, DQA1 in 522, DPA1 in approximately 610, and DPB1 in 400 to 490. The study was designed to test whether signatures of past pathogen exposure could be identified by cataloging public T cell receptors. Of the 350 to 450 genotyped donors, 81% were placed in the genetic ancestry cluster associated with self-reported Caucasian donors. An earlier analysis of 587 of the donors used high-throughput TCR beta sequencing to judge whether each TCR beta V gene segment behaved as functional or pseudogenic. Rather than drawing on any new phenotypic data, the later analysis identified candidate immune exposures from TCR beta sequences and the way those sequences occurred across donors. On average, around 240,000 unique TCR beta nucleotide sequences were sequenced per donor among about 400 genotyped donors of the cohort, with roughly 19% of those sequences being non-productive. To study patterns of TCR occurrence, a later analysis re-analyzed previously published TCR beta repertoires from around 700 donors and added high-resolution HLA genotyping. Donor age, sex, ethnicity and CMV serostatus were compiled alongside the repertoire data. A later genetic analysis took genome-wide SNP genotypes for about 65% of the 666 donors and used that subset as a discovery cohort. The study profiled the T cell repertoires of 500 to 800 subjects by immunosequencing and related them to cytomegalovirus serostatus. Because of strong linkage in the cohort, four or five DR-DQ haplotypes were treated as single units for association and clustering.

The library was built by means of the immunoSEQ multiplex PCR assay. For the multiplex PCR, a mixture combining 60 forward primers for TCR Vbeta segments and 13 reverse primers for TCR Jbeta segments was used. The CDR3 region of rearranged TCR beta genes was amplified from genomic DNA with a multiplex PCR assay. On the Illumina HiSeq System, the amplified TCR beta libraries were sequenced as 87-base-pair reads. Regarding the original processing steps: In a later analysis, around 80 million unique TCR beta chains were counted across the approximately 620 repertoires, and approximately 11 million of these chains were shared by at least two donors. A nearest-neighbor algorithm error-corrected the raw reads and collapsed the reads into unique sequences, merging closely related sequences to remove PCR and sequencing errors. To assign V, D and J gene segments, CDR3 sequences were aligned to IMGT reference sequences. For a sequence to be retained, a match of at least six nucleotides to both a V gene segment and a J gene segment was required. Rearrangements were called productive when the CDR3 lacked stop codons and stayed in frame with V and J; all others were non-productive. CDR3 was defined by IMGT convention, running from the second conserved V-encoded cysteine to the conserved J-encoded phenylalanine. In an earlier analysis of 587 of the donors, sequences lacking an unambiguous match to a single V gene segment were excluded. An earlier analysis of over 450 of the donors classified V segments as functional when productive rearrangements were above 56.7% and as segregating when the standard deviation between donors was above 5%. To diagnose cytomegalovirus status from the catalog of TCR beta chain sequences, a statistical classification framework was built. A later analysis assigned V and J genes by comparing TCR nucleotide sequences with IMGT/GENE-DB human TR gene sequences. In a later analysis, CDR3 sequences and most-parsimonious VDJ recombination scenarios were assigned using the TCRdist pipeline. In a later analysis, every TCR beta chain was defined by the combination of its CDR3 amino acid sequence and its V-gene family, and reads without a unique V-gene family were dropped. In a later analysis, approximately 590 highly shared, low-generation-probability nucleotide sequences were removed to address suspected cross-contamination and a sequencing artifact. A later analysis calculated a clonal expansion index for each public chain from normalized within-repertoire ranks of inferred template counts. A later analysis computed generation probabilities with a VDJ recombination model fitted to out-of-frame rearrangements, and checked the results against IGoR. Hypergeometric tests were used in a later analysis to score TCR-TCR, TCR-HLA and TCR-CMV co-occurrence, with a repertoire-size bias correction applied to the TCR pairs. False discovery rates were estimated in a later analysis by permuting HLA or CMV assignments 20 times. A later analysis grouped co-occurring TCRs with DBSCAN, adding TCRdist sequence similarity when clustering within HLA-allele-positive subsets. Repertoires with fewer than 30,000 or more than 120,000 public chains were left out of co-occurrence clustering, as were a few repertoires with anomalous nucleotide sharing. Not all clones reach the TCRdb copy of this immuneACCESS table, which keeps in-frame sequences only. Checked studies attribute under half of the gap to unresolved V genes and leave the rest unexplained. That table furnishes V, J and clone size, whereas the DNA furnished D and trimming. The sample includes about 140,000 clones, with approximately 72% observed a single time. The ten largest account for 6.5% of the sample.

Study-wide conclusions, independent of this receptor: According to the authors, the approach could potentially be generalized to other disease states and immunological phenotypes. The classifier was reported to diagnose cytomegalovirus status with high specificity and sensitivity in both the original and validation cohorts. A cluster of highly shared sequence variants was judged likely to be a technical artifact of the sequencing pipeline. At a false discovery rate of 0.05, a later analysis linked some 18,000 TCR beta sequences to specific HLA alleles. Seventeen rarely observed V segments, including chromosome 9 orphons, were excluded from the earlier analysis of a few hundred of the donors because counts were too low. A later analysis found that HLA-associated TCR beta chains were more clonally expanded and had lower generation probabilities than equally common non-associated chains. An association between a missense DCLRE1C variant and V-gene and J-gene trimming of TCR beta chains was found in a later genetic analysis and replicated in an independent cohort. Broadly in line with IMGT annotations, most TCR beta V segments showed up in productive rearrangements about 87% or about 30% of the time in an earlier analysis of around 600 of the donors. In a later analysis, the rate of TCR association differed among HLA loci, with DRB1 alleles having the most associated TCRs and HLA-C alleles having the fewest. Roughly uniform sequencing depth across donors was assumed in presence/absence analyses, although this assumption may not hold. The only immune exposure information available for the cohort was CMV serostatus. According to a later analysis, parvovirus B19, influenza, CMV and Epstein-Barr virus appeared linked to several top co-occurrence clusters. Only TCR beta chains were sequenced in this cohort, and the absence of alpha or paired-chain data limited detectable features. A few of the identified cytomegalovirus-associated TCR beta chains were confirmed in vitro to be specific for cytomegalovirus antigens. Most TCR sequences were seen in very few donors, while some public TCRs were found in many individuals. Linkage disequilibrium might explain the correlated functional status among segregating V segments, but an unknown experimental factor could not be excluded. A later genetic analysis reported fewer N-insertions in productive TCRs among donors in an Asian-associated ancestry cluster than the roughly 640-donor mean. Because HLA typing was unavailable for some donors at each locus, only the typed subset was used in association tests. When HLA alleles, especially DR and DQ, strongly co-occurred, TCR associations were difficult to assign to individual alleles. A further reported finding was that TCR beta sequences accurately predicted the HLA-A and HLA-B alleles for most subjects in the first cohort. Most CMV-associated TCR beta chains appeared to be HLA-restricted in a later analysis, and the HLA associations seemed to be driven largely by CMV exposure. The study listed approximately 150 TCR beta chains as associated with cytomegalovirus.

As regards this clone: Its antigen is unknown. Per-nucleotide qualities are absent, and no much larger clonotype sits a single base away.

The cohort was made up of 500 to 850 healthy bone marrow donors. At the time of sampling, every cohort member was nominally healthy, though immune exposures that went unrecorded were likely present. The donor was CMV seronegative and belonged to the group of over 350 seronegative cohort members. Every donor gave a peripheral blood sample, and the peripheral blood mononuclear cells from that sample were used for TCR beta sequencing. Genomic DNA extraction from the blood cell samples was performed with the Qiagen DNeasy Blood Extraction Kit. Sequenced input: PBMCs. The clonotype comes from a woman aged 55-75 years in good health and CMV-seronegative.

The bases read TGTGCCAGCGGTAGCAATCGCGAGACCCAGTACTTC. Its translation is CASGSNRETQYF. This receptor chain uses TRBV7-8 and TRBJ2-5; confidence is insufficient to name the D gene. Trimming at the junction amounts to 8 bases on V and 5 bases on J, and the germline ends lie 12 bases apart. CDR1 and CDR2 were assigned from the germline V gene as SGHVS and FQNEAQ. From its cysteine to its phenylalanine, the CDR3 spans 12 amino acids. Just the 36-base CDR3 DNA is kept, in frame starting at base 1.